This TCR beta chain was sequenced during a study of control samples from healthy donors and cancer patients. Assay: immunoSEQ multiplex PCR; the TCRdb copy retains only in-frame clones and omits some. The sample lists tens of thousands of clones; around 96% were seen once. Material: blood. The receptor was isolated from a woman aged 30 to 39 in good health.

CDR3 DNA sequence: TGTGCCACCAGTCCAACCGGGACCCTAAGGTCAAATGAGCAGTTCTTC. Amino acids: CATSPTGTLRSNEQFF. The chain links TRBV24-1 to TRBJ2-1, with D tentatively TRBD1 or TRBD2 (5 bases each). With 6 bases removed from V and 7 bases from J, the gap between germline ends came to 21 bases. The CDR3 is made up of 16 amino acids. Per the germline V gene, CDR1 is KGHDR and CDR2 is SFDVKD.